The source of this T cell receptor beta chain is a study of graft-versus-host responses after intestinal transplantation (dated by TCRdb to the early 2020s). In the study overall: Multivisceral, liver-intestinal, or isolated intestinal transplants were received by the recipients. Every recipient was given anti-thymocyte globulin induction, followed by around three years of maintenance tacrolimus and steroids. After intestinal transplantation, graft-versus-host and host-versus-graft alloreactive T cell clones in the graft, circulation and bone marrow were tracked using bulk TCR-beta CDR3 sequencing. Alloreactive clones were identified by sequencing pre-transplant mixed lymphocyte reaction products and comparing them with unstimulated pre-transplant donor and recipient T cells. A cohort of fewer than 25 intestinal transplant recipients, including one retransplant, was enrolled, and a few patients lacking pretransplant specimens were excluded. Donor T cell macrochimerism was defined as a peak of at least 4% donor T cells among recipient peripheral blood mononuclear cells. Rather than going through the commercial service, samples from three later patients were sequenced in-house on an Illumina MiSeq and processed with MiXCR. Results and caveats for the whole study, not just this receptor: GvH clones were found in recipient bone marrow, and some of the GvH clones appeared earlier in ileal mucosa or blood, which is consistent with an intestinal mucosal origin. Early after transplant, peak levels of circulating GvH clones were associated with declines in HvG clones. The relatively low number and heterogeneity of intestinal transplant patients limited the conclusions. In the allografts of patients with donor T cell macrochimerism, GvH to HvG T cell clonal ratios were high.

Libraries were constructed by the immunoSEQ multiplex PCR assay. In most patients, genomic DNA was isolated using the Qiagen DNeasy Blood and Tissue Kit and sent frozen to Adaptive Biotechnologies for TCR sequencing. For most patients, genomic DNA was subjected to high-throughput TCR-beta CDR3 sequencing by Adaptive Biotechnologies. The original pipeline was this. Adaptive's ImmunoSEQ software was the source of the TCR sequencing data for 15 to 20 patients, while a few other patients were processed with MiXCR and VDJtools. CD4 versus CD8 sorting errors were corrected by removing sequences found in both subsets at a frequency ratio below 5:1. CDR3 nucleotide sequences shared between donor and recipient were removed because the origin of such sequences could not be assigned. To be classed as alloreactive, a clone needed at least 2-fold expansion over unstimulated cells and a minimum CFSE-low frequency of 0.002% (template counts) or 0.001% (read counts). Clones detected in sequenced pre-transplant spleen, lymph node, or MLR CFSE-low populations of the donor or recipient were defined as mappable. Cumulative frequency of alloreactive clones was calculated as a percentage of all sequences weighted by copy number. TCRdb obtained this table from immuneACCESS and retained in-frame rearrangements with V and J assigned. These tables miss some clones; where compared with another copy, unresolved V genes account for less than half of the shortfall, and the remainder is unexplained. Clone size and V and J calls were adopted from that table, with D and trimming inferred from the DNA. Within this sample are tens of thousands of clones, with roughly 92% of them counted one time only. Jointly, the top ten make up roughly 0.3% of the sample.

The table lists this clone with a count of one. Its recognized antigen is unknown. No clone much larger than this one lies a single base away; base qualities are absent. The time point label on this specimen signifies: cells obtained before transplantation from donor or recipient. CD3+CD4+ and CD3+CD8+ populations were FACS-sorted from unstimulated pre-transplant donor and recipient cells taken from spleen or lymph nodes. This clonotype originated in a human donor who received an intestinal transplant. Sequenced here: unstimulated CD4+ T cells sorted from spleen or lymph node cells, sampled before intestinal transplant.

The DNA sequence is given as TGTGCCAGCAGCCAAGTAAGGCAACTAGCGGGATTCAATGAGCAGTTCTTC. This yields the protein CASSQVRQLAGFNEQFF. The rearrangement combines TRBV14 with TRBJ2-1, with 10 bases aligning to TRBD2. Clipping removes 1 base from V and 6 bases from J, with 9 as the unmatched junction base count. From the cysteine up to the phenylalanine, the CDR3 has a length of 17 residues. Solely the CDR3 DNA is kept, with 51 bases framed from the first base. CDR1 and CDR2 are drawn from the germline V gene: SGHDN, FVKESK. With the portions outside the CDR3 filled from the reference TRBV14 and TRBJ2-1 genes, the complete variable region becomes EAGVTQFPSHSVIEKGQTVTLRCDPISGHDNLYWYRRVMGKEIKFLLHFVKESKQDESGMPNNRFLAERTGGTYSTLKVQPAELEDSGVYFCASSQVRQLAGFNEQFFGPGTRLTVL.